This TCR beta chain is drawn from a study of T-cell memory formation after mild COVID-19. Study in general: Largely, the TCR clusters proved donor specific.

The V and J ends lost 1 base and 3 bases respectively, with 10 bases between them. The CDR3 runs 15 residues. CDR1 is LGHDT and CDR2 is YNNKEL in the germline V gene (reference sequence). TCRdb reanalysed the 5' RACE reads using MiXCR and keeps one entry per CDR3 protein. Among just over 400,000 distinct CDR3 sequences listed, 20% to 30% were seen once. General study findings and limits: Day 15 to 85 contracting clones showed balanced CD4/CD8; day 15 to 37 expanders favored CD4+. SARS-CoV-2 specificity of second-wave clones peaking day 37 was unconfirmed. Within pre-infection memory, some responding clones were found, suggesting cross-reactive memory joined.

For this clonotype: Its antigen is as yet unknown.

The chain employs TRBV3-1 and TRBJ2-1; weak D call: TRBD1 (6 bases). The sequencing sample was made of PBMCs or a T cell subset sorted from them (not recorded which). This clonotype was obtained from an adult woman who had mild COVID-19 (a few samples of this study predate the infection). Cell type and time point are not known. CDR3 nucleotide sequence: TGTGCCAGCAGCCAAGGACAGGACCTCTACAATGAGCAGTTCTTC. Translation gives CASSQGQDLYNEQFF.